This T cell receptor beta chain was recovered during a study of PD-L1 blockade in urothelial cancer (dated by TCRdb to the late 2010s). About the investigation overall: Therapy was started around 2014 for all patients, and atezolizumab 1,200 mg was administered intravenously every 3 weeks. About 90% of the 29 patients were males with bladder-origin urothelial cancer, and about 65% of the roughly 30 reported a prior smoking history. Patients had an ECOG performance status of 0 or 1 and had received between 0 and 3 prior chemotherapy regimens. Blood samples were analyzed at two time points: 3 weeks after treatment start (second dose) and 6 weeks after treatment start. A median of roughly 140,000 T cells and 65,000 to 90,000 unique TCRs was obtained from blood samples, and a median clonality of roughly 0.08 was observed. The study was an exploratory multi-omic analysis of somatic, immune and clinical correlates of response to PD-L1 blockade with atezolizumab in urothelial cancer. Pretreatment tumor samples, along with matched peripheral blood serially collected before and after atezolizumab treatment, were subjected to TCR sequencing. Durable clinical benefit meant progression-free survival longer than 6 months, and TCR features were also tested against progression-free and overall survival. In the same patients who had TCR sequencing, pretreatment tumors also underwent whole exome sequencing and RNA sequencing. Durable clinical benefit was achieved by nine patients and was not achieved by 20 patients. Twenty-nine patients had pretreatment blood TCR-seq, around 25 had at least one posttreatment blood collection, and around 25 had tumor TCR-seq.

Turning to this clone: Its recognized antigen is unknown. The sample holds no much larger clone one base away, and base qualities are not on file.

Synthetic TCR analog templates were spiked into each PCR to estimate absolute template abundance from read counts. The immunoSEQ assay used bias-controlled V and J gene primers to amplify TCRbeta CDR3 regions from genomic DNA. Sequencing of rearranged TCRbeta segments was done at approximately 20X coverage. Regarding the original processing steps: Sequencing errors were corrected by clustering and CDR3s were annotated against IMGT to assign V, D and J genes. Downstream analyses used only productive TCRbeta rearrangements, leaving out any out-of-frame or stop-codon sequences. Clonality was computed as one minus Shannon entropy normalized by the log of the number of unique productive sequences. Fisher's exact test with Benjamini-Hochberg correction, using a cutoff of adjusted p below 0.01, was how clones that differed between time points or between blood and tumor were identified. Held by TCRdb, this immuneACCESS table contains in-frame sequences only and omits some clones. Under half of the omission traces to an unresolved V gene where checked; the cause of the rest is unknown. The V and J calls and clone size were taken over from that table, and D and trimming were inferred from the DNA. In this sample the table shows roughly 84,000 clones, 82% of which occur a single time. The top ten hold 8% to 10% of the sample.

Summary of the overall study and its limitations: Improved progression-free and overall survival was found to be associated with pretreatment peripheral blood TCR clonality below the median. Patients with durable benefit showed greater expansion of tumor-associated TCR clones in peripheral blood 3 weeks after starting treatment (n ≈ 22, p = 0.022). Small sample size (n ≈ 27) and many exploratory analyses mean the results are intended to be hypothesis-generating.

The germline V gene gives CDR1 as MDHEN and CDR2 as SYDVKM. Inclusive of the bounding cysteine and phenylalanine, the CDR3 is 15 residues long. Only the CDR3 part of the read is kept: 45 bases, read in frame from the first base. Trimming leaves V shorter by 5 bases and J shorter by 6 bases, with the junction holding 8 bases beyond the gene matches. The cohort included 29 patients with locally advanced or metastatic urothelial carcinoma who were treated at Memorial Sloan Kettering on a trial protocol. Peripheral blood mononuclear cells were collected pretreatment and during treatment, at between 1 and 8 total time points per patient. The Qiagen DNeasy Blood extraction kit was used to purify genomic DNA from total PBMCs and tumor samples. PBMCs were collected pretreatment and during treatment, and were isolated and stored as previously described.

The sequences come from PBMCs, collected around atezolizumab (anti-PD-L1) treatment. The clonotype was recovered from a man aged 65-85 years with urothelial cancer. The chain uses TRBV28 and TRBJ1-5, and TRBD1 matches 9 of the central bases. The nucleotide sequence reads as follows: TGTGCCAGCAGTGAGGGACAGGGATTTCGTCAGCCCCAGCATTTT. This yields the protein CASSEGQGFRQPQHF.